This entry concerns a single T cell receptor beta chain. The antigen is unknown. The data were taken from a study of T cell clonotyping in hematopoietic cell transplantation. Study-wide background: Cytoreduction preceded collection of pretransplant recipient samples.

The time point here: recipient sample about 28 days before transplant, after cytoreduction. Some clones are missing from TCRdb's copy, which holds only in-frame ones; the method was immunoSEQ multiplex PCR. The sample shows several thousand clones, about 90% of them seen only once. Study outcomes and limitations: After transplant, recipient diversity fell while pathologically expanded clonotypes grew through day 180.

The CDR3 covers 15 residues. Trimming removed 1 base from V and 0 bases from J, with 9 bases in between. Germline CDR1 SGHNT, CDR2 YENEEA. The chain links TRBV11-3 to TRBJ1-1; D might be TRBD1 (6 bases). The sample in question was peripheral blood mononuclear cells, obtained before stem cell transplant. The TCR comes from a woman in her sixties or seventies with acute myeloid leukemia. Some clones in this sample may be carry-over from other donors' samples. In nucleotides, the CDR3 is TGTGCCAGCAGCTTAGCCGGGGGCATGAACACTGAAGCTTTCTTT. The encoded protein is CASSLAGGMNTEAFF.